Each of the 11 T cell receptor beta chains below was sequenced from the same sample in a study of post-analysis software for immune sequencing data. Study-level points and caveats: TRBV segments more frequent in patients than in controls numbered a few and included TRBV5-6, TRBV5-1 and TRBV20-1.

The antigens for these receptors are not known. Unique molecular identifiers featured in each of the TCR beta cDNA libraries. TCRdb passed the PCR reads through MiXCR, listing each CDR3 protein once. The sample lists hundreds of thousands of distinct CDR3 sequences; more than 50% were seen once. The sample taken for sequencing was blood. These receptors all stem from a girl aged 2 to 10 with multiple sclerosis.

The rearrangement uses TRBV4-2 and TRBJ2-3; unclear D gene. Looked up from germline, CDR1 is LGHNA and CDR2 is YNFKEQ. The CDR3 consists of 15 residues. Deletions cut 0 bases from V and 4 bases from J, with 11 bases between. CDR3 loop: CASSQDPRTADTQYF. In DNA, the CDR3 is TGTGCCAGCAGCCAAGACCCGAGGACCGCAGATACGCAGTATTTT.

The V and J genes are TRBV3-1 and TRBJ1-2, with D unresolved. Per germline, CDR1 LGHDT and CDR2 YNNKEL (reference sequence). The CDR3 length is 12 residues. Trimming cost V 8 bases and J 8 bases, with 15 bases left between them. The CDR3: CASSSSPGGYTF. The CDR3 DNA reads TGTGCCAGCTCGAGCAGCCCAGGAGGCTACACCTTC.

This clonotype was detected only a few times. The CDR3 reads CASSRGQGHGYTF. CDR3 DNA: TGTGCCAGCAGTCGTGGACAGGGCCATGGCTACACCTTC. The rearrangement links TRBV12-3 or TRBV12-4 to TRBJ1-2; 8 nucleotides line up with TRBD1. The ends lost 5 bases at V and 6 bases at J; junction bases unmatched: 5. The CDR3 runs 13 residues.

This clonotype was found a few times. The chain joins TRBV5-1 to TRBJ2-5; 9 positions agree with TRBD1. The germline CDR1 and CDR2 sequences are SGHRS and YFSETQ. Losses at the gene ends were 4 bases for V and 5 bases for J; bases not matched to a gene: 6. The length of the CDR3 is 14 residues. As DNA, the CDR3 is TGCGCCAGCAGCAGGACAGGGGCCGTGGAGACCCAGTACTTC. Its translation is CASSRTGAVETQYF.

This chain links TRBV7-2 with TRBJ2-3; either TRBD1 or TRBD2 may supply D (5 bases each). The CDR3 runs to 13 residues. Deletions cut 2 bases from V and 5 bases from J, with 8 bases between. Germline lookup yields CDR1 SGHTA and CDR2 FQGNSA. The CDR3 sequence: CASSLRDGDTQYF. CDR3 nucleotides: TGTGCCAGCAGCTTAAGGGACGGAGATACGCAGTATTTT.

V usage is TRBV7-2 and J usage is TRBJ1-1, with 9 bases lining up with TRBD1. With V trimmed by 2 bases and J by 0 bases, 10 bases remained unmatched. The germline gives CDR1 SGHTA, CDR2 FQGNSA. The length of the CDR3 is 18 residues. The CDR3 nucleotides are TGTGCCAGCAGCTTAAGGGGGGGGACAGGGTCCCTGAACACTGAAGCTTTCTTT. Translating it yields CASSLRGGTGSLNTEAFF.

This chain links TRBV4-2 with TRBJ2-1, with a tentative D call TRBD2 (5 bases). The CDR3 runs 17 residues. The ends were cut back, 0 bases at V and 5 bases at J, with 17 bases in the middle. CDR1 is LGHNA and CDR2 is YNFKEQ in the germline V gene. CDR3 bases: TGTGCCAGCAGCCAAGAAGAATTTGGGAGCCTCCACAATGAGCAGTTCTTC. This encodes CASSQEEFGSLHNEQFF.

The rearrangement uses TRBV2 and TRBJ2-7, with D uncertain. The CDR3 contains 14 residues. The V end was cut by 3 bases, the J end by 0 bases, with 9 bases between. CDR1 SNHLY and CDR2 FYNNEI come from the germline V gene. The CDR3 protein is CASSDVTVSYEQYF. CDR3 nucleotides: TGTGCCAGCAGTGATGTGACGGTCTCCTACGAGCAGTACTTC. The full variable domain, in which reference TRBV2 and TRBJ2-7 provide the parts outside the CDR3, is EPEVTQTPSHQVTQMGQEVILRCVPISNHLYFYWYRQILGQKVEFLVSFYNNEISEKSEIFDDQFSVERPDGSNFTLKIRSTKLEDSAMYFCASSDVTVSYEQYFGPGTRLTVT.

This clonotype has only one observation. The chain links TRBV12-3 or TRBV12-4 to TRBJ2-3, with D possibly being TRBD1 or TRBD2 (5 bases each). With 7 bases removed from V and 7 bases from J, the gap between germline ends came to 21 bases. The CDR3 is 15 amino acids. The CDR3 loop is CASTSRRGTLHTQYF. CDR3 in DNA: TGTGCCAGCACCTCTCGACGGGGCACCCTACATACGCAGTATTTT.

The sample holds one count of this clonotype. The V and J genes are TRBV5-1 and TRBJ2-1; no reliable D call. Trimming stripped 3 bases from V and 7 bases from J, with 8 bases between. The CDR3 is made up of 12 amino acids. From germline, CDR1 is SGHRS and CDR2 YFSETQ. CDR3 nucleotide sequence: TGCGCCAGCAGCTCCGAAACAAATGAGCAGTTCTTC. It translates to CASSSETNEQFF. The whole variable domain, filled in from reference TRBV5-1 and TRBJ2-1, reads KAGVTQTPRYLIKTRGQQVTLSCSPISGHRSVSWYQQTPGQGLQFLFEYFSETQRNKGNFPGRFSGRQFSNSRSEMNVSTLELGDSALYLCASSSETNEQFFGPGTRLTVL.

This chain connects TRBV6-5 to TRBJ2-1; 12 bases are a match to TRBD1. V gave up 4 bases and J gave up 8 bases; unmatched junction bases: 6. The CDR3 length is 15 residues. Germline V gives CDR1 MNHEY, CDR2 SVGAGI. CDR3 region: CASSWDRGLFDEQFF. The CDR3 DNA reads TGTGCCAGCAGTTGGGACAGGGGGCTCTTTGATGAGCAGTTCTTC.